The sequence of this T cell receptor beta chain was determined in a study of T cell responses to AZD1222 COVID-19 vaccine (dated by TCRdb to about 2021). Regarding the research as a whole: AZD1222 recipients given second doses at about 4 weeks or at about 12 weeks were pooled, since spike-specific TCR depth and breadth were not found to differ between the two schedules. TCR sequencing was performed for 230 to 250 trial participants, of whom around 200 were given two doses of AZD1222 and 26 were given two doses of MenACWY control vaccine. Trial participants were enrolled into age subgroups of 18-55, 56-69 and 70-plus years, which contained around 150, 29 and 61 TCR-sequenced participants, respectively.

The full study reports these points: The vaccine-associated CD4 TCRs covered the entire spike protein, and the dominant responses fell in regions 160-218 and 743-854. Because no samples from the day 14 peak response were available, repertoires could be characterized only after the peak T cell response. Nearly half of unique spike-specific TCRs reportedly recognized epitopes outside regions mutated in the B.1.351 and B.1.1.7 variants. After two AZD1222 doses, both the breadth and the depth of spike-specific TCRs were significantly higher than at day 0 and than in MenACWY recipients. Conclusions about previously exposed vaccinees are limited, since just five or six AZD1222 recipients were seropositive for SARS-CoV-2 at baseline. Participants were mostly white British, with more females than males. The authors suggested clonal diversity may have been underestimated. The 56-69-year group was small, and its depth increase did not reach significance, likely because of low power.

In regard to this clone: Its antigen is still unknown. No much larger clone exists at a distance of one base, and base qualities are not known.

Trimming removed 2 bases from V and 4 bases from J; the gene matches leave 1 base unexplained. The germline V gene encodes CDR1 LNHDA and CDR2 SQIVND (reference sequence). The CDR3 has 13 amino acids, counting the end cysteine and phenylalanine. Kept here is only the CDR3 DNA, which spans 39 bases and is read in frame from base 1. The sample's time point label is to be understood as: baseline before first vaccination. Samples from vaccinated people were obtained from the UK trials COV001 and COV002, which included a single-blind randomized controlled phase 2/3 trial of AZD1222 (ChAdOx1 nCoV-19) in healthy adults. Trial participant PBMC samples were collected at day 0 and day 28 after the second dose for TCRbeta chain sequencing. The CDR3 regions of human TCRbeta chains were subjected to immunosequencing. The published analysis was carried out like this. Repertoire TCRs were checked for matches against a reference library of SARS-CoV-2-specific TCRs that had been generated using the MIRA antigen-specificity platform. Breadth meant the fraction of unique TCRs that were SARS-CoV-2-associated, whereas depth meant the fraction of total T cells that were SARS-CoV-2-associated. Using the MIRA data, each spike-specific TCR was assigned both to the spike region to which the TCR was reactive and to a CD4 or CD8 class. Log10-transformed breadth and depth values were compared by one-way ANOVA with Sidak's multiple comparisons tests. In its TCRdb copy, this immuneACCESS table keeps in-frame sequences only and misses some clones. Where compared with another copy, unresolved V genes explain less than half of these, and the others have no known cause. V and J calls and clone size follow that table, whereas D and trimming were derived from the DNA. Across this sample there are 120,000 to 150,000 clones, with about 90% seen only once. The ten largest clones add up to approximately 5% of the sample.

The sequences come from peripheral blood, collected on day 0 of AZD1222 vaccination. This receptor was identified in an adult in good health. The chain joins TRBV19 to TRBJ2-5, and TRBD1 aligns with 7 junction nucleotides. The nucleotide sequence reads as follows: TGTGCCAGTAGTATACGACAGGGAGAGACCCAGTACTTC. This gives the protein CASSIRQGETQYF.